Listed below are T cell receptor beta chains from one sample, sequenced in a study of blood T cell repertoires in COVID-19. Some clones are missing from TCRdb's copy, which holds only in-frame ones; the method was immunoSEQ multiplex PCR. Of more than 110,000 clones in the sample, 70% to 90% were seen once. The sample was peripheral blood. The source of these receptors is a woman over 75 with acute or convalescent COVID-19. Each CDR3 is given with its conserved first and last residue. A D gene is named only where the DNA matches it firmly. The size entry is marked missing in some rows and otherwise reads once, few, many or a size class.

J gene | D gene | V gene | clone size | CDR3 protein | CDR3 DNA
TRBJ1-5 | . | TRBV29-1 | . | CSVGAGSNQPQHF | TGCAGCGTAGGAGCAGGGAGCAATCAGCCCCAGCATTTT
TRBJ2-3 | . | TRBV21-1 | . | CASETPGQGRTDTQYF | TGTGCCAGCGAAACGCCGGGACAGGGTCGCACAGATACGCAGTATTTT
TRBJ1-1 | . | TRBV18 | . | CASSPPMSTEAFF | TGTGCCAGCTCACCACCGATGAGCACTGAAGCTTTCTTT
TRBJ1-5 | . | TRBV19 | . | CASSMAGAKRSNQPQHF | TGTGCCAGTAGTATGGCGGGGGCGAAAAGAAGCAATCAGCCCCAGCATTTT
TRBJ2-7 | . | TRBV21-1 | . | CARGMPGEQYF | TGTGCCAGAGGAATGCCGGGAGAGCAGTACTTC
TRBJ1-5 | TRBD1 | TRBV19 | . | CASRGQGDQPQHF | TGTGCCAGTAGGGGACAGGGCGATCAGCCCCAGCATTTT
TRBJ1-1 | . | TRBV7-9 | . | CASSLASGGNTEAFF | TGTGCCAGCAGCTTAGCGTCCGGGGGGAACACTGAAGCTTTCTTT
TRBJ1-2 | . | TRBV10-3 | . | CAITGQPYEGYTF | TGTGCCATCACAGGACAGCCCTATGAAGGCTACACCTTC
TRBJ1-4 | . | TRBV27 | . | CASSHRENEKLFF | TGTGCCAGCAGCCACAGGGAGAATGAAAAACTGTTTTTT
TRBJ1-2 | TRBD1 | TRBV7-8 | . | CASSPTGGYGYTF | TGTGCCAGCAGTCCGACAGGGGGCTATGGCTACACCTTC
TRBJ2-3 | TRBD2 | TRBV3-1/TRBV3-2 | . | CASSQGAGGMNTQYF | TGTGCCAGCAGCCAAGGAGCGGGGGGTATGAATACGCAGTATTTT
TRBJ1-5 | . | TRBV19 | . | CATHSEGTGLLSWPQHF | TGTGCCACCCATTCCGAGGGTACAGGGCTGCTGAGTTGGCCCCAGCATTTT
TRBJ1-2 | TRBD1 | TRBV5-1 | . | CASSLGQGNYGYTF | TGCGCCAGCAGCCTGGGACAGGGTAACTATGGCTACACCTTC
TRBJ1-2 | TRBD1 | TRBV7-3 | . | CASSSGQGYGYTF | TGTGCCAGCAGCTCGGGACAGGGCTATGGCTACACCTTC
TRBJ2-7 | . | TRBV27 | . | CASSPRNSLRQDRIEQYF | TGTGCCAGCAGTCCCCGAAACTCTCTTAGACAGGATCGAATCGAGCAGTACTTC
TRBJ1-2 | TRBD1 | TRBV5-1 | . | CASSLGQGGYGYTF | TGCGCCAGCAGCTTGGGACAGGGAGGCTACGGCTACACCTTC
TRBJ1-4 | . | TRBV3-1/TRBV3-2 | . | CASSQETDPNEKLFF | TGTGCCAGCAGCCAGGAGACAGATCCTAATGAAAAACTGTTTTTT
TRBJ1-6 | TRBD1 | TRBV2 | . | CASSSGTGAYYNSPLHF | TGTGCCAGCAGTTCCGGGACAGGGGCCTACTATAATTCACCCCTCCACTTT
TRBJ2-5 | TRBD2 | TRBV7-2 | . | CASSLSPRGGTSQETQYF | TGTGCCAGCAGCTTAAGTCCGCGGGGGGGGACCTCTCAAGAGACCCAGTACTTC
TRBJ2-3 | TRBD2 | TRBV19 | . | CASSFGLGAGVNTDTQYF | TGTGCCAGTAGTTTCGGGTTGGGTGCGGGGGTCAACACAGATACGCAGTATTTT
TRBJ1-2 | . | TRBV6-2/TRBV6-3 | . | CASSYSTVPWDGYTF | TGTGCCAGCAGTTACTCCACAGTACCCTGGGATGGCTACACCTTC
TRBJ1-2 | TRBD1 | TRBV11-2 | . | CASSPSLGQGGGLYGYTF | TGTGCCAGCAGCCCCTCTTTGGGACAGGGTGGGGGGCTATATGGCTACACCTTC
TRBJ2-2 | TRBD1 | TRBV5-1 | . | CASSLGDRAKINTGELFF | TGCGCCAGCAGCCTGGGGGACAGGGCGAAAATAAACACCGGGGAGCTGTTTTTT
TRBJ1-2 | TRBD1 | TRBV30 | . | CAWSSGTGYGYTF | TGTGCCTGGAGTTCCGGGACAGGCTATGGCTACACCTTC
TRBJ1-1 | TRBD1 | TRBV29-1 | . | CSVYRTGGTEAFF | TGCAGCGTTTACCGGACAGGGGGCACTGAAGCTTTCTTT
TRBJ2-2 | . | TRBV30 | . | CAWRRGTTGELFF | TGTGCCTGGAGACGGGGGACGACCGGGGAGCTGTTTTTT
TRBJ1-2 | . | TRBV2 | . | CASMMGGGDYGYTF | TGTGCCAGCATGATGGGAGGGGGGGACTATGGCTACACCTTC
TRBJ2-1 | . | TRBV12-5 | . | CASGSPGEGEQFF | TGTGCTAGTGGTTCCCCGGGAGAGGGTGAGCAGTTCTTC
TRBJ1-3 | TRBD1 | TRBV30 | . | CAWSLTGVGNTIYF | TGTGCCTGGAGTCTAACAGGGGTTGGAAACACCATATATTTT
TRBJ2-1 | . | TRBV4-2 | . | CASSQDRGAREYNEQFF | TGTGCCAGCAGCCAAGATCGGGGGGCCAGAGAATACAATGAGCAGTTCTTC
TRBJ1-6 | TRBD1 | TRBV16 | few | CASSRGQGAYSPLHF | TGTGCCAGCAGCCGGGGACAGGGGGCTTATTCACCCCTCCACTTT